This TCR beta chain was captured in a study of blood T cell repertoires in COVID-19. V was trimmed by 6 bases and J by 5 bases, leaving 10 bases between them. Germline CDR1 and CDR2: SGHNT and YENEEA. CDR3 length: 13 residues. Generated by immunoSEQ multiplex PCR, the TCRdb table keeps only in-frame clones and is missing some. The repertoire includes more than 300,000 clones, approximately 90% of them detected once, and roughly 1.2% sits in the top ten. The J gene is TRBJ2-2, the V gene TRBV11-3; TRBD2 might be the D (7 bases). The clonotype originates from a woman aged 18-29 years who had recovered from COVID-19. Sample: PBMCs or T cells enriched from blood (not recorded which). For the CDR3, the DNA is TGTGCCAGCAGTCGGGGGGCAACCGGGGAGCTGTTTTTT. Amino acid sequence: CASSRGATGELFF.